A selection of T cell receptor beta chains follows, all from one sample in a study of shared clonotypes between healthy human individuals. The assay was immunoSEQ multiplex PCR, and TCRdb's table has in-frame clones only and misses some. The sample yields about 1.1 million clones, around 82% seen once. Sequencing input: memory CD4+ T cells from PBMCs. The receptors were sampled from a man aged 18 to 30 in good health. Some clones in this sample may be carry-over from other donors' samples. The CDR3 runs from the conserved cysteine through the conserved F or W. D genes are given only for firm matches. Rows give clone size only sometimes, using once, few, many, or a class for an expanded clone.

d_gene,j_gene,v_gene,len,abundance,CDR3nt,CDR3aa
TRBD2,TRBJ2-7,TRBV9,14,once,TGTGCCAGCAGCGTAGAGCCTAGCGGTTACGAGCAGTACTTC,CASSVEPSGYEQYF
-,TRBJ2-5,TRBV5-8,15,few,TGTGCCAGCAGCCCCCGTGGAAGGGGGCAAGAGACCCAGTACTTC,CASSPRGRGQETQYF
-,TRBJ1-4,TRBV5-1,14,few,TGCGCCAGCAGCTTGGTGGCAGGGGAGGAAAAACTGTTTTTT,CASSLVAGEEKLFF
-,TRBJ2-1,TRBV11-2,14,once,TGTGCCAGCAGCAGAGTCACAGGTTACAATGAGCAGTTCTTC,CASSRVTGYNEQFF
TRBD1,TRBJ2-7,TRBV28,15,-,TGTGCCAGCAGTTCGCCCGGGACAGGTACCTACGAGCAGTACTTC,CASSSPGTGTYEQYF
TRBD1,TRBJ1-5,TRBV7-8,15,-,TGTGCCAGCAGCTTAGAGTGGGACAGGTCGCGGCCCCAGCATTTT,CASSLEWDRSRPQHF
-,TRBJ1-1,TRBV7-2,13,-,TGTGCCAGCAGCCCTCAGGGAAGATCTGAAGCTTTCTTT,CASSPQGRSEAFF
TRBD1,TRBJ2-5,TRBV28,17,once,TGTGCCAGCAGTTTCCTTCCGGGACAGGGGGCCGAAGAGACCCAGTACTTC,CASSFLPGQGAEETQYF
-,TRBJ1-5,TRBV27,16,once,TGTGCCAGCAGCCCGATCAGGACCGTGAGCAATCAGCCCCAGCATTTT,CASSPIRTVSNQPQHF
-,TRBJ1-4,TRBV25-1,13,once,TGTGCCAGCAGAGGGTCAACTAATGAAAAACTGTTTTTT,CASRGSTNEKLFF
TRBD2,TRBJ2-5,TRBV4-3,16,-,TGCGCCAGCAGCCAAGAGGCGGAAGCGGGAAAAGAGACCCAGTACTTC,CASSQEAEAGKETQYF
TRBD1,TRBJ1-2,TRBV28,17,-,TGTGCCAGCAGCTCCCCTTCGGCGACAGGGGTGTTTCATGGCTACACCTTC,CASSSPSATGVFHGYTF
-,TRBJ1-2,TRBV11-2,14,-,TGTGCCAGCAGCCCCGACCCAGGGACCAAGGGCTACACCTTC,CASSPDPGTKGYTF
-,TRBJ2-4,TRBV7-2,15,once,TGTGCCAGCAGCTTAACAACGTTGGGTCAAAACATTCAGTACTTC,CASSLTTLGQNIQYF
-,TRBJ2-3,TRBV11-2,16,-,TGTGCCAGCAGCTTAGGCTCTAGCCTTAGGGGGGATACGCAGTATTTT,CASSLGSSLRGDTQYF
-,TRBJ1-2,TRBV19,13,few,TGTGCCAGTAGTATAGTGGACAGAGGGGGCTACACCTTC,CASSIVDRGGYTF
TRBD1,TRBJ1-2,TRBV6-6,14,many,TGTGCCAGCAGTTACACAGGGGGCGAGATTGGCTACACCTTC,CASSYTGGEIGYTF
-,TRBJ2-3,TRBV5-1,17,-,TGCGCCAGCAGCGAGGGTCGGGACTCATTAAGCACAGATACGCAGTATTTT,CASSEGRDSLSTDTQYF
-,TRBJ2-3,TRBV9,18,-,TGTGCCAGCAGCGTAGGGAGGGGGCAGGGGCCGGGCACAGATACGCAGTATTTT,CASSVGRGQGPGTDTQYF
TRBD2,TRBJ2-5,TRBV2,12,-,TGTGCCAGCAGTGAACGGGGGGGGACCCAGTACTTC,CASSERGGTQYF
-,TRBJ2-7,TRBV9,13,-,TGTGCCAGCAGCCCCGTGACAGACTACGAGCAGTACTTC,CASSPVTDYEQYF
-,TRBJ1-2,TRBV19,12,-,TGTGCCAGTAGTCCGCGGACAACTGGCTACACCTTC,CASSPRTTGYTF
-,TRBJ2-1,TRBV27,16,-,TGTGCCAGCAGTTTATTGGCATCGAGCTCCTACAATGAGCAGTTCTTC,CASSLLASSSYNEQFF
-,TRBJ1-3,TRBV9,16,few,TGTGCCAGCAGCGTAGTTAACGCTGGACCTGGAAACACCATATATTTT,CASSVVNAGPGNTIYF
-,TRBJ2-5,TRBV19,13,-,TGTGCCAGTAGTATAATCCGAGGAGAGACCCAGTACTTC,CASSIIRGETQYF
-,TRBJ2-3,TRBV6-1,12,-,TGTGCCAGCAGTTTAGACATGGATACGCAGTATTTT,CASSLDMDTQYF
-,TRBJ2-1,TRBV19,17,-,TGTGCCAGTAGCCGACTCGCCGGGCCCATTGAGACCAATGAGCAGTTCTTC,CASSRLAGPIETNEQFF
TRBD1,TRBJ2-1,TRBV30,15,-,TGTGCCTGGAGTTCCCAGGGGGCTCTGGCCAATGAGCAGTTCTTC,CAWSSQGALANEQFF
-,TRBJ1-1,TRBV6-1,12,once,TGTGCCAGCAGGTTCTGGAACACTGAAGCTTTCTTT,CASRFWNTEAFF
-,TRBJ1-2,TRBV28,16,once,TGTGCCAGCAGGGACAATACAGGTCCCGGGGGCTATGGCTACACCTTC,CASRDNTGPGGYGYTF
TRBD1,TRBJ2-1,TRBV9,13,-,TGTGCAGCCGGGACAGGATGGGGCGGCGAGCAGTTCTTC,CAAGTGWGGEQFF
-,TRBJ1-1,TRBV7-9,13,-,TGTGCCAGCAGTCTGTCCGGGGACACTGAAGCTTTCTTT,CASSLSGDTEAFF
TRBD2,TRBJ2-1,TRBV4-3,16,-,TGCGCCAGCAGCCCGTGGACTAGCGGGAGCTACAATGAGCAGTTCTTC,CASSPWTSGSYNEQFF
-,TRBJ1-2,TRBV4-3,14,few,TGCGCCAGCAGCCAGGCGCGGGGGGACTGGGGCTACACCTTC,CASSQARGDWGYTF
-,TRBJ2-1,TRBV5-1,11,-,TGCGCCAGCAGCGTTAGCAATGAGCAGTTCTTC,CASSVSNEQFF
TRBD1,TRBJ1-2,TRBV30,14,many,TGTGCCTGGAGTCGCCGGGACAGGGACTATGGCTACACCTTC,CAWSRRDRDYGYTF
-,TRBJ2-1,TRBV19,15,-,TGTGCCAGTAGTATAGGGCTAGCCCGTTACAATGAGCAGTTCTTC,CASSIGLARYNEQFF
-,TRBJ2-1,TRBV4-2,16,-,TGTGCCAGCAGCCAAGATCCCGGGAGCCCCTACAATGAGCAGTTCTTC,CASSQDPGSPYNEQFF
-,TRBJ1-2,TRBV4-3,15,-,TGCGCCAGCAGCCAAGATTTGTGGACACGCTATGGCTACACCTTC,CASSQDLWTRYGYTF
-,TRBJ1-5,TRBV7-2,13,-,TGTGCCAGCAGCTTTCGAACGGGACAGCCCCAGCATTTT,CASSFRTGQPQHF
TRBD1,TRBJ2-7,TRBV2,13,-,TGTGCCAGCAGTCGGGACAGATCATACGAGCAGTACTTC,CASSRDRSYEQYF